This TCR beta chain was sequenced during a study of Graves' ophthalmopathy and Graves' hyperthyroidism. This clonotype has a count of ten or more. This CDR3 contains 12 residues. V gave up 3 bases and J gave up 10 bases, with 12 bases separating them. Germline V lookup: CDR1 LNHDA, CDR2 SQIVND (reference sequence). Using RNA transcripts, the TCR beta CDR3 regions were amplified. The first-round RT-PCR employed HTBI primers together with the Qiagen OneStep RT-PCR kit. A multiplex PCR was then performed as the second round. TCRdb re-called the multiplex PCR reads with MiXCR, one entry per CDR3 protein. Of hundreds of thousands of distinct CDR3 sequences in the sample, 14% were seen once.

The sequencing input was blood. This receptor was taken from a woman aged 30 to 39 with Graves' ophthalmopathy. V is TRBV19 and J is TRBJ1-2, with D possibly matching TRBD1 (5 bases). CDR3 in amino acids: CASSIGHTHYTF. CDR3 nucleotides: TGTGCCAGTAGTATCGGACATACCCACTACACCTTC.